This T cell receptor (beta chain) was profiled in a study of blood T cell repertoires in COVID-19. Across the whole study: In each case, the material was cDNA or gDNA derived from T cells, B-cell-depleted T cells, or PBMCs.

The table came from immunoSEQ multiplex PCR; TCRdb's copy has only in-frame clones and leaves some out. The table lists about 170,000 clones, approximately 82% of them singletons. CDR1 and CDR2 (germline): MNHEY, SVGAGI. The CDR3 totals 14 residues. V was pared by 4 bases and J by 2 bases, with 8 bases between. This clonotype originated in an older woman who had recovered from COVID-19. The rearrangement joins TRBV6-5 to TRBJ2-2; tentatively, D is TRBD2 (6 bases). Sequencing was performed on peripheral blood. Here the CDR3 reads CASSWGVNTGELFF. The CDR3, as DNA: TGTGCCAGCAGTTGGGGGGTAAACACCGGGGAGCTGTTTTTT.